This TCR beta chain stems from a study of CD8+ T cells in alopecia areata. The germline CDR1 and CDR2 sequences are GTSNPN and SVGIG (reference sequence). The length of the CDR3 is 15 residues. Deletions cut 1 base from V and 0 bases from J, with 12 bases between. Following extraction, RNA underwent reverse transcription to cDNA, which served as the sequencing template. Generated by immunoSEQ multiplex PCR, the TCRdb table keeps only in-frame clones and is missing some. The sample comprises under 250,000 clones, about 61% of which are singletons, and approximately 4.9% rests with the top ten. This chain links TRBV30 with TRBJ1-2; D is ambiguous. Sequenced material: CD8+ T cells sorted from blood. The clonotype comes from a human donor in good health. The CDR3 loop is CAWSGAGVTNYGYTF. In nucleotides, the CDR3 is TGTGCCTGGAGTGGTGCAGGAGTTACTAACTATGGCTACACCTTC.